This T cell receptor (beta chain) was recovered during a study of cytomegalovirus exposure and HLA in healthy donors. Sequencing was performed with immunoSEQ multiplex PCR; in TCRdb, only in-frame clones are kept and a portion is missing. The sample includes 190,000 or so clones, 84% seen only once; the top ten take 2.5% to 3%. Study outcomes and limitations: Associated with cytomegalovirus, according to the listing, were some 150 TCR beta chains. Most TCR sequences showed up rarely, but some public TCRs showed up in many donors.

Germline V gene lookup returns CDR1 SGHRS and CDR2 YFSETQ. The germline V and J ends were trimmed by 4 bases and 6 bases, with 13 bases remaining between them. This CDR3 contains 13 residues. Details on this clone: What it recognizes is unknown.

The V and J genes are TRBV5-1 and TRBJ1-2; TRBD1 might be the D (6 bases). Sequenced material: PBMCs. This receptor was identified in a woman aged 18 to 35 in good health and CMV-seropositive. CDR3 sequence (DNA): TGCGCCAGCAGCAACACAGGGCTTGATGGCTACACCTTC. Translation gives CASSNTGLDGYTF.